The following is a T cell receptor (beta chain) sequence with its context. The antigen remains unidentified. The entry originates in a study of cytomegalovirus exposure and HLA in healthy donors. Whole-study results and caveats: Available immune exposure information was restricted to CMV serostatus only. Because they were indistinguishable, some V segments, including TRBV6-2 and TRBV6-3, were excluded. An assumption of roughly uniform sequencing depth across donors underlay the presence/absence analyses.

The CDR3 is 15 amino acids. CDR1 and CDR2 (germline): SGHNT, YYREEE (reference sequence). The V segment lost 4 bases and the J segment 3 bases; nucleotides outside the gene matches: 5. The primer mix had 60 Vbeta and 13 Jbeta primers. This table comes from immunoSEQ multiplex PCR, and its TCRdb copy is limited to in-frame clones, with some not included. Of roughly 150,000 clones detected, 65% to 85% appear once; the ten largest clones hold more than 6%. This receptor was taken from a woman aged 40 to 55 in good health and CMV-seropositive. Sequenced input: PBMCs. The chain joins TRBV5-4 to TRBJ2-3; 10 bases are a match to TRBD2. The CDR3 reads CASSITSGVTDTQYF. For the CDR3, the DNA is TGTGCCAGCAGCATCACTAGCGGGGTGACAGATACGCAGTATTTT.